This paragraph covers one TCR beta chain sequence. RNA was extracted with the RNeasy kit, and a quantity of roughly 0.45 to 1 ug was reverse transcribed using random hexamers. Coverage of TCR beta CDR3 amplification by immunoSEQ multiplex PCR extended to 54 Vbeta and 13 Jbeta. TCRdb fed the immunoSEQ multiplex PCR reads into MiXCR, producing one record per CDR3 protein. Among 70,000 to 85,000 distinct CDR3 sequences listed, around 96% were seen once. The data originate from a study of CD8 T cells in Susac syndrome. Study overall: Sequenced Susac syndrome patients included over 5 with active disease and 8 or 9 who were in remission.

The germline V gene encodes CDR1 SQVTM and CDR2 ANQGSEA. V gave up 6 bases and J gave up 4 bases, with 16 bases separating them. This CDR3 is 14 amino acids long. Sequencing of TCR beta was performed on blood CD8+ T cells and on blood CD4+ T cells. The receptor was derived from a human donor with Susac syndrome. Input material: CD8+ T cells from PBMCs. This sequence joins TRBV29-1 and TRBJ2-1; D is undetermined. CDR3 protein: CSVSGPNLYNEQFF. The CDR3 nucleotides read TGCAGCGTCTCCGGTCCCAACCTATACAATGAGCAGTTCTTC.